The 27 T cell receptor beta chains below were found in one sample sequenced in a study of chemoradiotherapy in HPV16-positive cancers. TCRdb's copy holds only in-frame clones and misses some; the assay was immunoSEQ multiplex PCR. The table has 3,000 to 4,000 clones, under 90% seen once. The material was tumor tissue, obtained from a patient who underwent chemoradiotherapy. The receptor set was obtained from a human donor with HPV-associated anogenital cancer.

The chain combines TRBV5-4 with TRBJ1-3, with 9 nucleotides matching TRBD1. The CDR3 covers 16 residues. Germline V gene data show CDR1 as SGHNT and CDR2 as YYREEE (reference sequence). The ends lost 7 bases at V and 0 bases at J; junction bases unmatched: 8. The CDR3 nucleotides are TGTGCCAGCGGACCGGGACAGGGAAACTCTGGAAACACCATATATTTT. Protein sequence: CASGPGQGNSGNTIYF.

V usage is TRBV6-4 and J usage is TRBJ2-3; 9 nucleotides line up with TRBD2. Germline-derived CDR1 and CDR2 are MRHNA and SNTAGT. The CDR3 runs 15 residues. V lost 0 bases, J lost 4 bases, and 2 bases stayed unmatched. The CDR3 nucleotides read TGTGCCAGCAGTGACTCAGCGGGGGGCCCAGATACGCAGTATTTT. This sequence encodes CASSDSAGGPDTQYF.

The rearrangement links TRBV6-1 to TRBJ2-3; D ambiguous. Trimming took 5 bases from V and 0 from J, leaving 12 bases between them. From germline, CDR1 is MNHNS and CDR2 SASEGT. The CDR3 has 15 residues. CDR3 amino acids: CASSSDPTSTDTQYF. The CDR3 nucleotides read TGTGCCAGCAGTTCGGACCCCACTAGCACAGATACGCAGTATTTT.

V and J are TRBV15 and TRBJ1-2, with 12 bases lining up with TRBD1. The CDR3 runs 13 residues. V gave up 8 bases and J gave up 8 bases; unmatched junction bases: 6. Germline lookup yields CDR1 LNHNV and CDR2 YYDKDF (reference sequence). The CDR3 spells CATSPGQGAGYTF. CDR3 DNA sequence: TGTGCCACCTCACCGGGACAGGGGGCAGGCTACACCTTC.

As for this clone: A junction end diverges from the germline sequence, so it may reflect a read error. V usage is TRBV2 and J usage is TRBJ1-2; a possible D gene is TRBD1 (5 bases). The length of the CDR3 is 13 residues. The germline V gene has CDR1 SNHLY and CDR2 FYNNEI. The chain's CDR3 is CASSVQGIYAYTF. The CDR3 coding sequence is TGTGCCAGCAGTGTGCAGGGCATCTATGCCTACACCTTC.

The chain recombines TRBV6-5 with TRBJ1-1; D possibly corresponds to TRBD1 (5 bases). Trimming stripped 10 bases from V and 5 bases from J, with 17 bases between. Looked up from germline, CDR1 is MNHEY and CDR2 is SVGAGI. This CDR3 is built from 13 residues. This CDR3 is CANRLREGTEAFF. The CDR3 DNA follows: TGTGCCAACAGGCTCCGTGAGGGTACTGAAGCTTTCTTT.

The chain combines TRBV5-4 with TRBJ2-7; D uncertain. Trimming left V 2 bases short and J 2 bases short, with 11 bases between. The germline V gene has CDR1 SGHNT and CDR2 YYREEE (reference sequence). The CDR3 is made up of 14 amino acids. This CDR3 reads CASSFGQQTYEQYF. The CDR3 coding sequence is TGTGCCAGCAGCTTCGGCCAGCAAACCTACGAGCAGTACTTC.

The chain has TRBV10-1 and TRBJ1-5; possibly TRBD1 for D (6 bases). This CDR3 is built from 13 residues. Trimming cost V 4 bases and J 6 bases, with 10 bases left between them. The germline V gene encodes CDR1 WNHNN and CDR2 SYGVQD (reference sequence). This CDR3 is CASSATGSQPQHF. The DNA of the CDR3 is TGCGCCAGCAGTGCCACAGGGTCTCAGCCCCAGCATTTT.

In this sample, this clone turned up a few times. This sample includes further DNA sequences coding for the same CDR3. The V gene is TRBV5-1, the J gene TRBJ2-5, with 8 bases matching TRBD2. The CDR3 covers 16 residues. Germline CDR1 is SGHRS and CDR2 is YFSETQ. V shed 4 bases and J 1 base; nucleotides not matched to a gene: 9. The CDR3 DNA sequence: TGCGCCAGCAGCAAGGGTGGGGCGGGGGGCCAAGAGACCCAGTACTTC. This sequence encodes CASSKGGAGGQETQYF.

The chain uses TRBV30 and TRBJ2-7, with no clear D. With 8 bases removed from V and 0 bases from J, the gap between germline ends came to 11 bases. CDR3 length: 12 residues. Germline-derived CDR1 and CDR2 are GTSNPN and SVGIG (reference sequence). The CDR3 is CAGILRSYEQYF. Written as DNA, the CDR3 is TGTGCCGGGATCCTACGCTCCTACGAGCAGTACTTC.

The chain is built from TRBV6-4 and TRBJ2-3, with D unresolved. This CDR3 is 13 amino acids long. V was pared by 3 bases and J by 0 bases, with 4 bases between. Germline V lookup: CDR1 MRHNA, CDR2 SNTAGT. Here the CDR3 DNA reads TGTGCCAGCAGTGATGCCAGCACAGATACGCAGTATTTT. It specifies CASSDASTDTQYF.

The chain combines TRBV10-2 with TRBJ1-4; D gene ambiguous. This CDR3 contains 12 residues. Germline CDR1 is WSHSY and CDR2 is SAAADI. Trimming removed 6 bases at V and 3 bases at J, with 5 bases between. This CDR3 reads CASRAANEKLFF. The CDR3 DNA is TGCGCCAGCAGGGCGGCTAATGAAAAACTGTTTTTT.

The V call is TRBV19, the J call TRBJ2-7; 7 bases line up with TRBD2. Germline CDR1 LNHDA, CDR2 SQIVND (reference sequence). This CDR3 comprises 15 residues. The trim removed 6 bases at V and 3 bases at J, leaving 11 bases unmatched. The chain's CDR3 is CASRPGRGGYYEQYF. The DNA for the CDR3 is TGTGCCAGTAGACCTGGACGGGGAGGGTACTACGAGCAGTACTTC.

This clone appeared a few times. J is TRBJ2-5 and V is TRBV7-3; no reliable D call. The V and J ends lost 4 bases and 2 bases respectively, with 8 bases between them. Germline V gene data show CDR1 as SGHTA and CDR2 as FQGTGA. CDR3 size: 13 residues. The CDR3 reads CASSSGEQETQYF. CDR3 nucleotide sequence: TGTGCCAGCAGCTCAGGAGAACAAGAGACCCAGTACTTC.

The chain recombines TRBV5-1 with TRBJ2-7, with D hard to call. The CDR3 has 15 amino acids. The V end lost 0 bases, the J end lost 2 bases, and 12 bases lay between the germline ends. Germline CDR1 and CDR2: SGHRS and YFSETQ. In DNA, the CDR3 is TGCGCCAGCAGCTTGGAACCCCATCCAGCCTACGAGCAGTACTTC. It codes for CASSLEPHPAYEQYF.

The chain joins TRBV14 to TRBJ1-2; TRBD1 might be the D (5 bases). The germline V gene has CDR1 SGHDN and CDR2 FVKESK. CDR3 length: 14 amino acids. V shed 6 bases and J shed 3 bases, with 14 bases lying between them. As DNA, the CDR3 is TGTGCCAGCAGTCGGTGGGGGGGTGACTATGGCTACACCTTC. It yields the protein CASSRWGGDYGYTF.

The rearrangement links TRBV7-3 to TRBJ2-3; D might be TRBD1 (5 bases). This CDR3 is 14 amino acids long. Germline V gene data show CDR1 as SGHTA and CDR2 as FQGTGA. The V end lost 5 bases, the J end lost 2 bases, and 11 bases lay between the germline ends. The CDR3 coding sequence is TGTGCCAGCAGCCCCGGACACTCCACAGATACGCAGTATTTT. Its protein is CASSPGHSTDTQYF. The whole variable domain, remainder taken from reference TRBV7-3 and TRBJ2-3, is GAGVSQTPSNKVTEKGKYVELRCDPISGHTALYWYRQSLGQGPEFLIYFQGTGAADDSGLPNDRFFAVRPEGSVSTLKIQRTERGDSAVYLCASSPGHSTDTQYFGPGTRLTVL.

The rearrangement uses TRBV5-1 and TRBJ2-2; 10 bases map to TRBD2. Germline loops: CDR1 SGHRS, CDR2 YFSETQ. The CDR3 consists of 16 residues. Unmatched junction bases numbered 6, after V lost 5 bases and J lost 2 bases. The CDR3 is CASRIRTSGNTGELFF. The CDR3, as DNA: TGCGCCAGCAGAATAAGGACTAGCGGAAACACCGGGGAGCTGTTTTTT.

The CDR3 nucleotides read TGCGCCAGCAGCTTGGACAACTCTGGAAACACCATATATTTT. Amino acid sequence: CASSLDNSGNTIYF. The genes are TRBV5-1 and TRBJ1-3, with D unresolved. Germline-derived CDR1 and CDR2 are SGHRS and YFSETQ. V lost 0 bases, J lost 0 bases, and 4 bases lay in between. The CDR3 is 14 residues long.

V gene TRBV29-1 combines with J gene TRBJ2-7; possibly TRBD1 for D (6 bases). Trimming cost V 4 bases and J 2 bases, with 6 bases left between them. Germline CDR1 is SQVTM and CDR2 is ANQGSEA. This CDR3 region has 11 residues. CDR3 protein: CSVGTAYEQYF. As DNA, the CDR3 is TGCAGCGTTGGGACAGCCTACGAGCAGTACTTC.

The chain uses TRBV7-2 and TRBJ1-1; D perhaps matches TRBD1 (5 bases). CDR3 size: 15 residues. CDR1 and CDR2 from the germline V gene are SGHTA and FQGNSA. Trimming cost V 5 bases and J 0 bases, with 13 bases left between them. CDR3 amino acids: CASSLGRNMNTEAFF. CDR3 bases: TGTGCCAGCAGCCTGGGACGGAACATGAACACTGAAGCTTTCTTT.

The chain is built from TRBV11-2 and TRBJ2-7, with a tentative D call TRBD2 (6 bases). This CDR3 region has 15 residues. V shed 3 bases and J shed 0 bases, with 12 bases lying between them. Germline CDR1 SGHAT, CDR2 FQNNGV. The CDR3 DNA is TGTGCCAGCAGCTTCCTCGGGGGTGGCTCCTACGAGCAGTACTTC. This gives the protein CASSFLGGGSYEQYF.

CDR3 residues: CASSLDQEQETQYF. The CDR3 DNA is TGTGCCAGCAGCTTAGATCAGGAACAAGAGACCCAGTACTTC. V is TRBV11-3 and J is TRBJ2-5; D call uncertain. Germline CDR1 is SGHNT and CDR2 is YENEEA. V gave up 0 bases and J gave up 2 bases, with 7 bases separating them. The CDR3 is made up of 14 amino acids.

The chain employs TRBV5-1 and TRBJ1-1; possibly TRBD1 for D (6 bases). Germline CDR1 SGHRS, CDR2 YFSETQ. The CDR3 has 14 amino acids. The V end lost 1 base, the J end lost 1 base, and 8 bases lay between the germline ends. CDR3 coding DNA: TGCGCCAGCAGCTTGTGGACAGAGAACACTGAAGCTTTCTTT. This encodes CASSLWTENTEAFF.

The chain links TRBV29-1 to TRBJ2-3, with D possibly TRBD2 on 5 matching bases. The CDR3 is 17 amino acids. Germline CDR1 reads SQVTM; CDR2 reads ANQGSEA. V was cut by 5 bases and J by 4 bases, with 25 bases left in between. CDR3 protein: CSVLYIGGGHGSDTQYF. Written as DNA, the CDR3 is TGCAGCGTTTTATATATAGGAGGTGGCCATGGCTCAGATACGCAGTATTTT.

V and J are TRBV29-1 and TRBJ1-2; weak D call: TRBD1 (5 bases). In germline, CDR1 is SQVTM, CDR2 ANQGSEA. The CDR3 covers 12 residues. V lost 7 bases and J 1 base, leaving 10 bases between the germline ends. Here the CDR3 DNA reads TGCAGCGCCCAACAGGATAACTATGGCTACACCTTC. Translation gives CSAQQDNYGYTF.

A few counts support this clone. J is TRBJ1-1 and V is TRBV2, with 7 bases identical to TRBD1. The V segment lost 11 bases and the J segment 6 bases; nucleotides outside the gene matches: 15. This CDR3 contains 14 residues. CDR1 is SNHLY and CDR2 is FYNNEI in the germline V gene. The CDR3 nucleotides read TGTGCCTCCAGCGAGGGACAGTTACGCCCTGAAGCTTTCTTT. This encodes CASSEGQLRPEAFF.